This TCR beta chain was profiled in a study of cytomegalovirus exposure and HLA in healthy donors (dated by TCRdb to between 2016 and 2019). With regard to the full study: According to an earlier analysis of 550 to 700 of the donors, roughly 180 million T cells yielded 117 million unique TCR beta sequences and 276 Gb of sequence data. Every repertoire in the discovery cohort had been generated on one and the same sequencing platform. Five DR-DQ haplotypes were handled as single units for association and clustering, since linkage in the cohort was strong. Of the roughly 420 genotyped donors, 81% were placed in the genetic ancestry cluster associated with self-reported Caucasian donors. Rather than using new phenotypic data, the later analysis identified candidate immune exposures from TCR beta sequences and from how often those sequences occurred across donors. The study aimed to test whether signatures of past pathogen exposure could be identified by cataloging public T cell receptors. An earlier analysis of around 540 of the donors applied high-throughput TCR beta sequencing to assess whether each TCR beta V gene segment acted as functional or pseudogenic. Genome-wide SNP genotypes for about 60% of the roughly 670 donors were used in a later genetic analysis, which treated that subset as a discovery cohort. Donor age, sex, ethnicity and CMV serostatus were collected together with the repertoire data. High-throughput TCR immunosequencing, statistical association of individual TCRs with disease status, and machine learning were combined to predict cytomegalovirus infection status. Both class I and class II loci were covered by HLA typing, at four-digit resolution. An early release covering around 630 HLA-typed donors comprised roughly 300 gigabases of sequencing data and around 86 million unique TCR sequences. A separate validation cohort of about 110 different subjects was used in addition to the 666-subject first cohort. On average, 235,054 unique TCR beta nucleotide sequences were sequenced per donor among a few hundred genotyped donors of the cohort, with around 19% of those sequences being non-productive. To study patterns of TCR occurrence, a later analysis re-analyzed previously published TCR beta repertoires from hundreds of donors and added high-resolution HLA genotyping. Typing coverage varied by locus: 629-630 donors for A, B, C, DRB1 and DQB1; approximately 560 for DQA1; 600 to 610 for DPA1; about 450 for DPB1. The study used immunosequencing to profile the T cell repertoires of more than 650 subjects and linked those repertoires to cytomegalovirus serostatus. Broader findings and caveats from the paper: In a later analysis, several top co-occurrence clusters were reported to appear linked to parvovirus B19, influenza, CMV and Epstein-Barr virus. A later genetic analysis associated a missense DCLRE1C variant with V-gene and J-gene trimming of TCR beta chains, and an independent cohort replicated the association. A later analysis associated about 18,000 TCR beta sequences with specific HLA alleles at a false discovery rate of 0.05. Because HLA typing was unavailable for some donors at each locus, only the typed subset was used in association tests. When HLA alleles, especially DR and DQ, strongly co-occurred, attributing TCR associations to individual alleles was difficult. Correlated functional status among segregating V segments might be attributable to linkage disequilibrium, but an unknown experimental factor could not be ruled out. Some IMGT-functional V segments, including TRBV6-2 and TRBV6-3, could not be distinguished by the 87-base-pair reads and were therefore excluded. A total of 164 TCR beta chains were listed by the study as associated with cytomegalovirus. A further reported finding was that TCR beta sequences accurately predicted the HLA-A and HLA-B alleles for most subjects in the first cohort. This cohort had only TCR beta chains sequenced, and the lack of alpha or paired-chain data limited which features could be detected. Over 15 rarely observed V segments, including chromosome 9 orphons, were excluded from the earlier analysis of about 610 of the donors because counts were too low. Presence/absence analyses assumed roughly uniform sequencing depth across donors, an assumption that may not hold. In an earlier analysis of roughly 560 of the donors, most TCR beta V segments were observed in productive rearrangements about 87% or about 30% of the time, broadly matching IMGT annotations. The only immune exposure information available for the cohort was CMV serostatus. It was suggested by the authors that the approach could potentially be generalized to other disease states and immunological phenotypes. In vitro tests confirmed that a few of the cytomegalovirus-associated TCR beta chains recognize cytomegalovirus antigens. Most TCR sequences were seen in very few donors, while some public TCRs were found in many individuals. In a later analysis, most CMV-associated TCR beta chains were found to appear HLA-restricted, with HLA associations seemingly driven largely by CMV exposure. A later genetic analysis reported fewer N-insertions in productive TCRs among donors in an Asian-associated ancestry cluster than the roughly 640-donor mean. In a later analysis, the rate of TCR association differed among HLA loci, with DRB1 alleles having the most associated TCRs and HLA-C alleles having the fewest. A group of highly shared sequence variants was considered likely to be a technical artifact of the sequencing pipeline. In both the original and validation cohorts, the classifier was reported to diagnose cytomegalovirus status with high specificity and sensitivity. Compared with equally common non-associated chains, HLA-associated TCR beta chains in a later analysis were more clonally expanded and had lower generation probabilities.

The cohort consisted of 670 or so healthy bone marrow donors. At the time of sampling, all cohort members were nominally healthy, though unrecorded immune exposures were likely present. The donor was CMV seronegative and was included in the group of about 350 seronegative cohort members. Each donor provided a peripheral blood sample, and peripheral blood mononuclear cells were used for TCR beta sequencing. The Qiagen DNeasy Blood Extraction Kit was used to extract genomic DNA from the blood cell samples. For this clone: The antigen it binds to is not known. Base-call qualities are not available, and no considerably larger clone is one nucleotide away.

The library was built by means of the immunoSEQ multiplex PCR assay. For the multiplex PCR, a mixture combining 60 forward primers for TCR Vbeta segments and 13 reverse primers for TCR Jbeta segments was used. The CDR3 region of rearranged TCR beta genes was amplified from genomic DNA with a multiplex PCR assay. The Illumina HiSeq System was used to sequence the amplified TCR beta libraries as 87-base-pair reads. Processing in the source paper ran as follows. A later analysis tallied tens of millions of unique TCR beta chains across the 650 to 750 repertoires, and some 10 million of those chains were shared by two or more donors. Raw reads were error-corrected and collapsed into unique sequences with a nearest-neighbor algorithm that merged closely related sequences to remove PCR and sequencing errors. V, D and J gene segments were assigned by aligning CDR3 sequences to IMGT reference sequences. For a sequence to be retained, a match of at least six nucleotides was required to both a V gene segment and a J gene segment. A rearrangement was called productive if the CDR3 had no stop codons and remained in frame with V and J, and every other rearrangement was called non-productive. Following IMGT convention, CDR3 was defined as the stretch from the second conserved V-encoded cysteine to the conserved J-encoded phenylalanine. The earlier analysis of around 640 of the donors excluded sequences that lacked an unambiguous match to a single V gene segment. An earlier analysis of several hundred of the donors called V segments functional above 56.7% productive rearrangements and segregating when the between-donor standard deviation exceeded 5%. To diagnose cytomegalovirus status from the catalog of TCR beta chain sequences, a statistical classification framework was built. In a later analysis, V and J genes were assigned by comparing TCR nucleotide sequences against IMGT/GENE-DB human TR gene sequences. In a later analysis, CDR3 sequences and most-parsimonious VDJ recombination scenarios were assigned using the TCRdist pipeline. In a later analysis, each TCR beta chain was defined by its CDR3 amino acid sequence together with its V-gene family, and reads without a unique V-gene family were excluded. As a way to deal with suspected cross-contamination and a sequencing artifact, a later analysis dropped more than 500 nucleotide sequences that were highly shared and had low generation probability. In a later analysis, a clonal expansion index was calculated for each public chain from normalized within-repertoire ranks of inferred template counts. In a later analysis, generation probabilities were computed using a VDJ recombination model fitted to out-of-frame rearrangements, and the results were checked against IGoR. In a later analysis, hypergeometric tests were used to score TCR-TCR, TCR-HLA and TCR-CMV co-occurrence, with a repertoire-size bias correction applied to TCR pairs. To estimate false discovery rates, a later analysis permuted the HLA or CMV assignments 20 times. In a later analysis, co-occurring TCRs were grouped using DBSCAN, and TCRdist sequence similarity was added for clustering within HLA-allele-positive subsets. For co-occurrence clustering, repertoires with fewer than 30,000 or more than 120,000 public chains were excluded, along with roughly 5 repertoires with anomalous nucleotide sharing. TCRdb obtained this table from immuneACCESS and retained in-frame rearrangements with V and J assigned. These tables miss some clones; where compared with another copy, unresolved V genes account for less than half of the shortfall, and the remainder is unexplained. That table is the source of V, J and clone size, and D and trimming were worked out from the DNA. Present in this sample are 100,000 to 150,000 clones, roughly 84% of which were seen just once. Of the sample, less than 3.5% is held by the ten largest clones.

V is shortened by 7 bases, J by 3 bases, and the region joining them spans 16 bases. CDR1 LNHDA and CDR2 SQIVND were looked up in the germline V gene (reference sequence). The CDR3 covers 15 residues, taking in both the cysteine and the phenylalanine. Solely the CDR3 DNA is kept, with 45 bases framed from the first base. This TCR was recovered from a man aged 45-65 years in good health and CMV-seronegative. Sequencing was done on a sample of PBMCs. The rearrangement combines TRBV19 with TRBJ2-1; TRBD1 might be the D gene, on 6 matching bases. For the CDR3, the sequence is CASKDRTGFYNEQFF. The sequenced DNA is TGTGCCAGTAAGGACAGAACCGGTTTCTACAATGAGCAGTTCTTC.